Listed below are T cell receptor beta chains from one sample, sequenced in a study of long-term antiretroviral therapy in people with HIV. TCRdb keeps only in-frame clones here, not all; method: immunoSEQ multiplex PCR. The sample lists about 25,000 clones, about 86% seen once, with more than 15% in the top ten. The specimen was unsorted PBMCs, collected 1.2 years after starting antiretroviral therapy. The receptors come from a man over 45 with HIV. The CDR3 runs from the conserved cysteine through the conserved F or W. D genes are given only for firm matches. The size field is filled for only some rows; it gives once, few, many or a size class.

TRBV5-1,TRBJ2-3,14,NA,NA,CASSFGGFTDTQYF,TGCGCCAGCAGCTTCGGGGGTTTCACAGATACGCAGTATTTT
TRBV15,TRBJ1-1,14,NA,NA,CATSSRGQNTEAFF,TGTGCCACCAGCAGCAGGGGCCAGAACACTGAAGCTTTCTTT
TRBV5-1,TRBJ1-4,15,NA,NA,CASSTDPGDNEKLFF,TGCGCCAGCAGCACGGATCCGGGAGATAATGAAAAACTGTTTTTT
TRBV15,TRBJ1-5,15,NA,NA,CATTTGQYSNQPQHF,TGTGCCACCACCACAGGGCAGTATAGCAATCAGCCCCAGCATTTT
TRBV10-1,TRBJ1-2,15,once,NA,CASSDDYRNLYGYTF,TGCGCCAGCAGTGACGACTATCGGAACCTTTATGGCTACACCTTC
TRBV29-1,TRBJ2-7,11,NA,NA,CSVWDTYEQYF,TGCAGCGTTTGGGACACCTACGAGCAGTACTTC
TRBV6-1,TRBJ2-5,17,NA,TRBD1,CASSEWGQGGLQETQYF,TGTGCCAGCAGTGAATGGGGACAGGGGGGGCTCCAAGAGACCCAGTACTTC
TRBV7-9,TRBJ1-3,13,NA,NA,CASSPELGNTIYF,TGTGCCAGCAGCCCGGAACTGGGAAACACCATATATTTT
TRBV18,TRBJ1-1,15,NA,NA,CASSPRTTRGDEAFF,TGTGCCAGCTCACCACGGACGACACGTGGGGATGAAGCTTTCTTT
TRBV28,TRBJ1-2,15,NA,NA,CASSSGGAKLYGYTF,TGTGCCAGCAGTTCGGGAGGAGCGAAACTCTATGGCTACACCTTC
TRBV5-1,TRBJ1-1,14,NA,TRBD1,CASRTGTGYTEAFF,TGCGCCAGCAGGACCGGGACAGGGTACACTGAAGCTTTCTTT
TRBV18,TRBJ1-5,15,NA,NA,CASSGGAFSNQPQHF,TGTGCCAGCTCGGGGGGGGCGTTTAGCAATCAGCCCCAGCATTTT
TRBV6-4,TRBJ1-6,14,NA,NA,CASSDSNGNSPLHF,TGTGCCAGCAGTGACTCGAACGGAAATTCACCCCTCCACTTT
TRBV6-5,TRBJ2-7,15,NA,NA,CASSYSQSPRDEQYF,TGTGCCAGCAGTTACTCTCAGAGCCCCAGGGACGAGCAGTACTTC
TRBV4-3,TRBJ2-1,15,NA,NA,CASSQDRGAYNEQFF,TGCGCCAGCAGCCAAGACAGGGGGGCCTACAATGAGCAGTTCTTC
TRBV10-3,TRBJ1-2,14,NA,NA,CAIRGRLDIGGYTF,TGTGCCATCAGGGGGAGACTGGACATCGGTGGCTACACCTTC
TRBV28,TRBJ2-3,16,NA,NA,CASSSKGARRTDTQYF,TGTGCCAGCAGTTCAAAAGGGGCGAGGCGCACAGATACGCAGTATTTT
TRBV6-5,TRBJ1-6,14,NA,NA,CASSYRGQGAPLHF,TGTGCCAGCAGTTACAGGGGACAAGGGGCACCCCTCCACTTT
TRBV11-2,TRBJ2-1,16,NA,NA,CASSLERTVIYNEQFF,TGTGCCAGCAGCTTAGAGAGGACAGTCATATACAATGAGCAGTTCTTC
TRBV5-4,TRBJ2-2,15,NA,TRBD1,CASSPTDREHGELFF,TGTGCCAGCAGCCCGACGGACAGGGAACACGGGGAGCTGTTTTTT
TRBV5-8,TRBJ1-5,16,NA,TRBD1,CASSFITGTGRQPQHF,TGTGCCAGCAGCTTTATTACAGGGACAGGGCGACAGCCCCAGCATTTT
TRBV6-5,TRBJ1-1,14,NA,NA,CASSYSVLNTEAFF,TGTGCCAGCAGTTACTCAGTTCTGAACACTGAAGCTTTCTTT
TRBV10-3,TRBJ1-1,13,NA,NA,CATRVSTGTEAFF,TGTGCCACCCGAGTGAGCACGGGCACTGAAGCTTTCTTT
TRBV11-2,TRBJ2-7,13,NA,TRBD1,CASSHTGGYEQYF,TGTGCCAGCAGCCACACAGGGGGCTACGAGCAGTACTTC
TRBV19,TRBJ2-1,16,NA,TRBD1,CASSPGTGAPYNEQFF,TGTGCCAGTAGTCCTGGGACAGGAGCGCCCTACAATGAGCAGTTCTTC
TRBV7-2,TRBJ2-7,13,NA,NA,CASRRGGSYEQYF,TGTGCCAGCCGGCGGGGAGGATCCTACGAGCAGTACTTC
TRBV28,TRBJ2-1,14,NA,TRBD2,CASQSGGASDEQFF,TGTGCCAGCCAGAGCGGGGGGGCCAGCGATGAGCAGTTCTTC
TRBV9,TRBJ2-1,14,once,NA,CASSVVGGVGEQFF,TGTGCCAGCAGCGTAGTGGGCGGGGTGGGTGAGCAGTTCTTC
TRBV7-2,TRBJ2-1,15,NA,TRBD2,CASSTSGGAEVEQFF,TGTGCCAGCAGCACAAGCGGGGGGGCCGAGGTTGAGCAGTTCTTC
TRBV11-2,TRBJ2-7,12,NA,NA,CASSLDRYEQYF,TGTGCCAGCAGCTTAGATAGGTACGAGCAGTACTTC
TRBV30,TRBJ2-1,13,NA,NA,CAWSGGEWTEQFF,TGTGCCTGGAGCGGGGGCGAGTGGACGGAGCAGTTCTTC
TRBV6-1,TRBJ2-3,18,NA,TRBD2,CASSDNGGGRLGTDTQYF,TGTGCCAGCAGTGATAACGGGGGGGGCCGGCTGGGCACAGATACGCAGTATTTT
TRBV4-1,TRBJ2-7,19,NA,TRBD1,CASSQDGGQGYGMSYEQYF,TGCGCCAGCAGCCAAGATGGGGGACAGGGCTACGGTATGTCCTACGAGCAGTACTTC
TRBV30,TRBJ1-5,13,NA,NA,CAWSVRGNQPQHF,TGTGCCTGGAGTGTACGGGGGAATCAGCCCCAGCATTTT
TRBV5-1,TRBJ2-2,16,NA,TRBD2,CASSASGGPNTGELFF,TGCGCCAGCAGCGCTAGCGGGGGACCCAACACCGGGGAGCTGTTTTTT